Below are 10 T cell receptor beta chains sequenced from a single sample in a study of beta chain features in type 1 diabetes. Expressed TCRB transcripts were sequenced, since all the RNA that had been isolated was reverse transcribed. Some clones are missing from TCRdb's copy, which holds only in-frame ones; the method was immunoSEQ multiplex PCR. The top ten clones hold around 0.02% of a sample with about 900,000 clones, about a sixth of them seen once. The sample consisted of naive CD4+ T cells from blood. These receptors all stem from a young woman in good health.

This rearrangement joins TRBV7-9 to TRBJ2-7; 10 bases align to TRBD2. This CDR3 has 15 amino acids. Germline-derived CDR1 and CDR2 are SEHNR and FQNEAQ (reference sequence). V trimming: 5 bases; J trimming: 3 bases; junction bases outside the gene matches: 7. The CDR3 DNA reads TGTGCCAGCAGCCGAGCTAGCGGGAGCTTCTACGAGCAGTACTTC. Its translation: CASSRASGSFYEQYF.

The chain combines TRBV7-2 with TRBJ2-5; D tentatively reads TRBD1 or TRBD2 (5 bases each). The V end was cut by 4 bases, the J end by 3 bases, with 12 bases between. The CDR3 length is 14 residues. From germline, CDR1 is SGHTA and CDR2 FQGNSA. The CDR3 bases are TGTGCCAGCAGCTCCCTCGGGACCAAAGAGACCCAGTACTTC. Amino acid sequence: CASSSLGTKETQYF.

The chain uses TRBV9 and TRBJ2-1; 8 bases are shared with TRBD2. The CDR3 has 14 amino acids. J was trimmed by 8 bases and V by 6 bases; bases with no gene match: 10. Germline values: CDR1 SGDLS, CDR2 YYNGEE. The DNA for the CDR3 is TGTGCCAGCAACCCGGGACTAGGAGGGGATGAGCAGTTCTTC. Its translation: CASNPGLGGDEQFF.

This chain connects TRBV2 to TRBJ1-3; D is perhaps TRBD1 (6 bases). Germline V gene lookup returns CDR1 SNHLY and CDR2 FYNNEI. This CDR3 region has 14 residues. V lost 2 bases, J lost 2 bases, and 7 bases lay in between. The CDR3 sequence is CASSEQGTGNTIYF. CDR3 coding DNA: TGTGCCAGCAGTGAACAGGGGACTGGAAACACCATATATTTT.

This clone has more than one count but fewer than ten. V is TRBV7-2 and J is TRBJ2-3, with D perhaps TRBD2 (6 bases). The length of the CDR3 is 16 residues. Deletions cut 4 bases from V and 1 base from J, with 15 bases between. Germline assignment: CDR1 SGHTA and CDR2 FQGNSA. CDR3 residues: CASSSGSGSGTDTQYF. The CDR3 region has the DNA TGTGCCAGCAGCTCCGGTAGCGGTTCCGGCACAGATACGCAGTATTTT.

This clone was counted between two and nine times. J is TRBJ2-2 and V is TRBV7-9, with D maybe TRBD2 (5 bases). Trimming removed 3 bases at V and 6 bases at J, with 23 bases between. The CDR3 spans 18 residues. Germline CDR1 SEHNR, CDR2 FQNEAQ (reference sequence). This chain's CDR3 is CASSFILRIRRGPGELFF. The CDR3 nucleotides are TGTGCCAGCAGCTTCATTCTCCGGATCCGCCGAGGGCCCGGGGAGCTGTTTTTT.

The sample holds a few counts of this clone. The V and J genes are TRBV2 and TRBJ2-6, with no clear D. V was trimmed by 1 base and J by 0 bases, leaving 4 bases between them. The CDR3 runs to 15 residues. CDR1 is SNHLY, CDR2 FYNNEI, per germline. CDR3 region: CASSEEGSGANVLTF. CDR3 DNA sequence: TGTGCCAGCAGTGAAGAGGGCTCTGGGGCCAACGTCCTGACTTTC.

This clone appeared a few times. At one of its ends the junction is not consistent with the germline gene, which may arise from a read error. This chain connects TRBV7-7 to TRBJ2-5; D remains unclear. The germline gives CDR1 SSHAT, CDR2 FNYEAQ (reference sequence). CDR3 length: 15 residues. The CDR3: CASSFGSGVPETQYF. The DNA for the CDR3 is TGTGCTAGCAGCTTCGGCAGTGGGGTTCCGGAGACCCAGTACTTC.

This clone was detected only a few times. The chain uses TRBV5-4 and TRBJ2-2, with D perhaps matching TRBD2 (5 bases). The CDR3 spans 16 residues. Germline CDR1 reads SGHNT; CDR2 reads YYREEE (reference sequence). The germline V and J ends were trimmed by 2 bases and 3 bases, with 14 bases remaining between them. This chain's CDR3 is CASSLAAGVYTGELFF. In nucleotides, the CDR3 is TGTGCCAGCAGCTTAGCGGCAGGTGTATACACCGGGGAGCTGTTTTTT. Combining the CDR3 with reference TRBV5-4 and TRBJ2-2 gives the whole variable domain ETGVTQSPTHLIKTRGQQVTLRCSSQSGHNTVSWYQQALGQGPQFIFQYYREEENGRGNFPPRFSGLQFPNYSSELNVNALELDDSALYLCASSLAAGVYTGELFFGEGSRLTVL.

Notes on this clone: This sample also contains other DNA sequences that code for the same CDR3. The rearrangement uses TRBV20-1 and TRBJ1-2, with no clear D. V lost 6 bases, J lost 5 bases, and 10 bases lay in between. This CDR3 is 11 amino acids long. Germline assignment: CDR1 DFQATT and CDR2 SNEGSKA (reference sequence). CDR3 in amino acids: CSAGSRYGYTF. CDR3 DNA sequence: TGCAGTGCCGGGAGCCGATATGGCTACACCTTC.